This entry features one TCR beta chain sequence. The sample originates from a study of OX40 agonist ivuxolimab in advanced cancers. Germline trimming cut 5 bases from V and 11 bases from J; bases unmatched to any gene: 15. The germline CDR1 and CDR2 sequences are SEHNR and FQNEAQ (reference sequence). The length of the CDR3 is 15 residues. Clones were sequenced by immunoSEQ multiplex PCR, and TCRdb holds only the in-frame ones, with some missing. The sample lists about 64,000 clones, roughly 80% occurring once. V gene TRBV7-9 combines with J gene TRBJ1-1, with 9 bases fitting TRBD1. This TCR derives from an adult with an advanced solid tumor such as melanoma, head and neck, liver or kidney cancer. Sample: CD4+ or CD8+ T cells sorted from blood, taken in a trial of the OX40 agonist ivuxolimab. The CDR3 spells CASSPLPGQGHGAFF. The CDR3, as DNA: TGTGCCAGCAGCCCGCTTCCGGGACAGGGACACGGGGCTTTCTTT. The variable domain in full, with the rest retrieved from reference TRBV7-9 and TRBJ1-1, is DTGVSQNPRHKITKRGQNVTFRCDPISEHNRLYWYRQTLGQGPEFLTYFQNEAQLEKSRLLSDRFSAERPKGSFSTLEIQRTEQGDSAMYLCASSPLPGQGHGAFFGQGTRLTVV.